The 6 T cell receptor beta chains listed next were all sequenced from one sample in a study of T cell responses to AZD1222 COVID-19 vaccine. Repertoires were generated with immunoSEQ multiplex PCR, while TCRdb's copy carries only in-frame clones and drops some. The sample carries around 120,000 clones, 86% recorded once. The source material was peripheral blood, sampled 28 days after the second AZD1222 dose. Every receptor here comes from an adult who received the AZD1222 COVID-19 vaccine.

The chain couples TRBV30 to TRBJ2-7; tentatively, D is TRBD1 (6 bases). The CDR3 length is 11 residues. Germline V gene data show CDR1 as GTSNPN and CDR2 as SVGIG (reference sequence). Trimming cost V 7 bases and J 7 bases, with 14 bases left between them. CDR3: CASTGFREQYF. The CDR3 region has the DNA TGTGCCTCAACAGGGTTTCGGGAGCAGTACTTC.

The chain recombines TRBV29-1 with TRBJ1-3, with TRBD1 matching 8 bases. CDR3 length: 14 residues. V gave up 6 bases and J gave up 4 bases; unmatched junction bases: 8. CDR1 and CDR2 from the germline V gene are SQVTM and ANQGSEA. The CDR3 sequence: CSVGTGTSGNTIYF. The CDR3 nucleotides are TGCAGCGTAGGGACAGGAACGTCAGGAAACACCATATATTTT.

This clone was picked up one time. The chain is built from TRBV7-9 and TRBJ1-4, with D possibly being TRBD1 (6 bases). This CDR3 spans 20 amino acids. Germline CDR1 reads SEHNR; CDR2 reads FQNEAQ (reference sequence). The V and J ends lost 5 bases and 4 bases respectively, with 29 bases between them. The CDR3 reads CASSTNPTGLNREVNEKLFF. CDR3 bases: TGTGCCAGCAGCACGAACCCCACAGGGCTCAATCGGGAGGTTAATGAAAAACTGTTTTTT.

J is TRBJ1-2 and V is TRBV6-6, with D possibly being TRBD1 (5 bases). The CDR3 covers 14 residues. Germline V CDR1 and CDR2: MNHNY, SVGAGI (reference sequence). V was pared by 3 bases and J by 7 bases, with 15 bases between. The CDR3 loop reads CASSYTQGSGGYTF. In DNA, the CDR3 is TGTGCCAGCAGTTATACTCAGGGTAGCGGTGGCTACACCTTC.

V usage is TRBV6-6 and J usage is TRBJ2-7; D may be TRBD1 (6 bases). Germline V lookup: CDR1 MNHNY, CDR2 SVGAGI (reference sequence). The CDR3 contains 13 residues. Trimming removed 7 bases at V and 0 bases at J, with 10 bases between. CDR3 residues: CASNKGDSYEQYF. The CDR3 DNA reads as TGTGCCAGCAACAAGGGGGACTCCTACGAGCAGTACTTC.

J is TRBJ2-7 and V is TRBV27, with a possible D match to TRBD1 (6 bases). The CDR3 sequence is 14 residues long. With 0 bases removed from V and 2 bases from J, the gap between germline ends came to 8 bases. Germline CDR1 and CDR2: MNHEY and SMNVEV (reference sequence). CDR3 region: CASSLSQGTYEQYF. The CDR3 DNA reads TGTGCCAGCAGTTTATCACAGGGCACCTACGAGCAGTACTTC.